This TCR beta chain was obtained from a study of T cells in Graves' hyperthyroidism and ophthalmopathy. Whole-study context: Prior to any treatment, at the point of initial diagnosis, peripheral blood was collected.

Deletions cut 1 base from V and 5 bases from J, with 8 bases between. This CDR3 spans 13 amino acids. The V gene's germline CDR1 is SGHTA and CDR2 FQGNSA. The authors deemed Graves' hyperthyroidism stable absent ophthalmopathy progression within 18 months. Each diagnosis was grounded in clinical symptoms, serum thyroxine and TRAb, thyroid ultrasound, and orbital computed tomography. The PBMCs had their origin in less than 13 ml of fresh peripheral blood. Researchers took RNA transcripts and amplified the TCR beta CDR3 regions from them. Using the HTBI primer set, a first-round RT-PCR was run on the TCR CDR3. TCRdb processed the multiplex PCR reads anew with MiXCR; each CDR3 protein has one entry. In the table there are about 92,000 distinct CDR3 sequences, around 50% of which are singletons.

The chain recombines TRBV7-2 with TRBJ2-5; D unresolved. The sequencing input was blood. This sequence originates from a woman in her forties with Graves' hyperthyroidism. The CDR3 DNA reads TGTGCCAGCAGCTTAGGACTGTCGGAGACCCAGTACTTC. Translated, it gives CASSLGLSETQYF.